The 27 T cell receptor beta chains below come from one sample, sequenced in a study of OX40 agonist ivuxolimab in advanced cancers. Data came from immunoSEQ multiplex PCR; TCRdb stores just in-frame clones and leaves some out. The table has around 80,000 clones, around 90% seen once. The sample consisted of CD4+ or CD8+ T cells sorted from blood, taken in a trial of the OX40 agonist ivuxolimab. These receptors all stem from an adult with an advanced solid tumor such as melanoma, head and neck, liver or kidney cancer.

This chain connects TRBV6-4 to TRBJ2-1; 8 nucleotides match TRBD2. The germline gives CDR1 MRHNA, CDR2 SNTAGT. The CDR3 has 15 residues. After removal of 8 bases from V and 0 bases from J, the junction contained 6 bases not matched to a gene. The chain's CDR3 is CASSPSGLSYNEQFF. Written as DNA, the CDR3 is TGTGCCAGCTCTCCTAGCGGGCTCTCCTACAATGAGCAGTTCTTC.

The chain carries TRBV9 and TRBJ1-1; D is unresolved. This CDR3 is 14 amino acids long. Germline V CDR1 and CDR2: SGDLS, YYNGEE. Trimming pared 0 bases from V and 7 bases from J, leaving 13 bases between. CDR3 nucleotide sequence: TGTGCCAGCAGCGTAGGTACCTCTTATGATGAAGCTTTCTTT. Translation: CASSVGTSYDEAFF.

This clone was seen more than once but under ten times. This chain links TRBV9 with TRBJ1-1; D is perhaps TRBD1 (5 bases). CDR3 size: 13 residues. Germline V lookup: CDR1 SGDLS, CDR2 YYNGEE. V was shortened by 0 bases and J by 7 bases, with 10 bases between the two germline ends. The DNA for the CDR3 is TGTGCCAGCAGCGTAGCTGAGAGGGGTGAAGCTTTCTTT. It translates to CASSVAERGEAFF.

This rearrangement joins TRBV9 to TRBJ2-1; a possible D gene is TRBD2 (6 bases). This CDR3 region has 14 residues. V lost 8 bases, J lost 1 base, and 13 bases lay in between. Germline V gene data show CDR1 as SGDLS and CDR2 as YYNGEE. CDR3 in DNA: TGTGCCAGTGGGGCGGGGATGTCCTACAATGAGCAGTTCTTC. This translates into CASGAGMSYNEQFF.

The J gene is TRBJ1-3, the V gene TRBV5-1; D remains unclear. Germline V lookup: CDR1 SGHRS, CDR2 YFSETQ. V was shortened by 0 bases and J by 4 bases, with 5 bases between the two germline ends. This CDR3 region has 13 residues. CDR3 loop: CASSLGYGNTIYF. The DNA for the CDR3 is TGCGCCAGCAGCTTGGGGTACGGAAACACCATATATTTT.

The chain employs TRBV19 and TRBJ2-6; D unresolved. The CDR3 covers 14 residues. Germline-derived CDR1 and CDR2 are LNHDA and SQIVND (reference sequence). V was pared by 6 bases and J by 0 bases, with 6 bases between. The CDR3 DNA reads TGTGCCAGTAGGTTGCTCTCTGGGGCCAACGTCCTGACTTTC. Translated, it gives CASRLLSGANVLTF.

The chain couples TRBV11-2 to TRBJ1-5; tentative D call: TRBD1 (6 bases). The CDR3 is 12 amino acids. The V gene lost 6 bases and the J gene lost 8 bases, with 11 bases spanning the gap. The V gene's germline CDR1 is SGHAT and CDR2 FQNNGV. The CDR3 DNA follows: TGTGCCAGCAGTGACAGGTCCGAGCCCCAGCATTTT. It codes for CASSDRSEPQHF. The full variable domain, its missing parts supplied by reference TRBV11-2 and TRBJ1-5, is EAGVAQSPRYKIIEKRQSVAFWCNPISGHATLYWYQQILGQGPKLLIQFQNNGVVDDSQLPKDRFSAERLKGVDSTLKIQPAKLEDSAVYLCASSDRSEPQHFGDGTRLSIL.

The V call is TRBV11-1, the J call TRBJ2-3; TRBD1 is a possible D gene (5 bases). The CDR3 totals 16 residues. Germline CDR1 reads SGHAT; CDR2 reads FQDESV (reference sequence). V dropped 2 bases and J dropped 1 base, with 13 bases sitting between them. The CDR3 sequence: CASSLMAGAGTDTQYF. CDR3 in DNA: TGTGCCAGCAGCTTAATGGCTGGGGCGGGCACAGATACGCAGTATTTT.

There are a few counts of this clone. The rearrangement uses TRBV5-4 and TRBJ1-2, with D tentatively TRBD1 (6 bases). Looked up from germline, CDR1 is SGHNT and CDR2 is YYREEE (reference sequence). The CDR3 is made up of 15 amino acids. The ends were cut back, 4 bases at V and 0 bases at J, with 13 bases in the middle. Here the CDR3 reads CASSPRDTANYGYTF. The CDR3 DNA reads TGTGCCAGCAGCCCGCGGGACACTGCTAACTATGGCTACACCTTC.

The chain is built from TRBV6-5 and TRBJ2-1; 8 bases agree with TRBD1. V dropped 4 bases and J dropped 10; count of bases not matched to a gene: 12. Germline lookup yields CDR1 MNHEY and CDR2 SVGAGI. This CDR3 has 15 amino acids. The CDR3 region is CASSSPGQGIGEQFF. In DNA form, the CDR3 reads TGTGCCAGCAGTTCTCCCGGACAGGGTATAGGCGAGCAGTTCTTC.

V and J are TRBV14 and TRBJ1-1; D is ambiguous. Trimming removed 1 base at V and 5 bases at J, with 11 bases between. CDR3 length: 14 amino acids. CDR1 and CDR2 (germline): SGHDN, FVKESK. CDR3 coding DNA: TGTGCCAGCAGCCAAGCGCCGGGCGCAACTGAAGCTTTCTTT. Encoded protein: CASSQAPGATEAFF.

The chain recombines TRBV7-9 with TRBJ2-5; 13 nucleotides agree with TRBD2. J was trimmed by 4 bases and V by 2 bases; bases with no gene match: 4. Germline values: CDR1 SEHNR, CDR2 FQNEAQ (reference sequence). This CDR3 has 16 amino acids. DNA for the CDR3: TGTGCCAGCAGCTTAACTAGCGGGGGGGCCCGAGAGACCCAGTACTTC. It is translated as CASSLTSGGARETQYF. Full variable domain (outside the CDR3, taken from reference TRBV7-9 and TRBJ2-5): DTGVSQNPRHKITKRGQNVTFRCDPISEHNRLYWYRQTLGQGPEFLTYFQNEAQLEKSRLLSDRFSAERPKGSFSTLEIQRTEQGDSAMYLCASSLTSGGARETQYFGPGTRLLVL.

The V gene is TRBV5-1, the J gene TRBJ2-1; D not certain. V dropped 3 bases and J dropped 10 bases, with 20 bases sitting between them. The length of the CDR3 is 15 residues. CDR1 SGHRS and CDR2 YFSETQ come from the germline V gene. This chain's CDR3 is CASSSAGSQEREQFF. The CDR3 DNA is TGCGCCAGCAGCTCCGCCGGGTCCCAGGAGAGAGAGCAGTTCTTC.

This sequence joins TRBV6-5 and TRBJ1-1; no firm D call. This CDR3 spans 13 amino acids. The ends were cut back, 4 bases at V and 0 bases at J, with 6 bases in the middle. Germline values: CDR1 MNHEY, CDR2 SVGAGI. The chain's CDR3 is CASSLQLNTEAFF. CDR3 in DNA: TGTGCCAGCAGTTTACAGTTGAACACTGAAGCTTTCTTT.

The rearrangement links TRBV7-2 to TRBJ1-2; D is unclear. Germline assignment: CDR1 SGHTA and CDR2 FQGNSA. V was trimmed by 1 base and J by 7 bases, leaving 10 bases between them. The CDR3 totals 13 residues. The CDR3 DNA is TGTGCCAGCAGCTTAGATAGAATCGGTGGCTACACCTTC. This sequence encodes CASSLDRIGGYTF.

The gene calls are TRBV5-6 and TRBJ2-2; 7 bases agree with TRBD1. The ends lost 0 bases at V and 6 bases at J; junction bases unmatched: 14. The CDR3 runs to 18 residues. Germline assignment: CDR1 SGHDT and CDR2 YYEEEE. CDR3 in DNA: TGTGCCAGCAGCTTGGGGGAAACCAGACGAACAGGGGCCGGGGAGCTGTTTTTT. Its protein is CASSLGETRRTGAGELFF.

The gene calls are TRBV19 and TRBJ1-2, with D possibly TRBD1 on 6 matching bases. The CDR3 contains 15 residues. Germline V CDR1 and CDR2: LNHDA, SQIVND (reference sequence). The germline V and J ends were trimmed by 6 bases and 4 bases, with 18 bases remaining between them. The CDR3 is CASSDYTGRAYGYTF. DNA of the CDR3: TGTGCCAGTAGCGATTACACAGGGAGAGCCTATGGCTACACCTTC.

J is TRBJ2-5 and V is TRBV2; TRBD1 aligns across 9 bases. Germline V gene lookup returns CDR1 SNHLY and CDR2 FYNNEI. The V segment lost 8 bases and the J segment 1 base; nucleotides outside the gene matches: 8. The CDR3 sequence is 15 residues long. This CDR3 reads CASRTDRGRQETQYF. The CDR3 DNA reads TGTGCCAGCCGGACGGACAGGGGCCGCCAAGAGACCCAGTACTTC.

A few counts support this clone. The sample has other DNA sequences that encode this CDR3 too. The J gene is TRBJ2-5, the V gene TRBV20-1; D gene unclear. The germline V and J ends were trimmed by 4 bases and 4 bases, with 7 bases remaining between them. The CDR3 runs to 11 residues. Per germline, CDR1 DFQATT and CDR2 SNEGSKA (reference sequence). CDR3 in DNA: TGCAGTGCTACCCTAAGAGAGACCCAGTACTTC. Its translation: CSATLRETQYF.

V gene TRBV27 combines with J gene TRBJ2-3, with D possibly TRBD1 on 5 matching bases. Germline assignment: CDR1 MNHEY and CDR2 SMNVEV (reference sequence). V lost 6 bases, J lost 0 bases, and 7 bases lay in between. The CDR3 runs 13 residues. The CDR3 is CASRRQSTDTQYF. CDR3 DNA: TGTGCCAGCAGGAGACAGAGCACAGATACGCAGTATTTT.

This chain joins TRBV29-1 and TRBJ1-2; D is unresolved. With 0 bases removed from V and 7 bases from J, the gap between germline ends came to 9 bases. The CDR3 covers 12 residues. Germline assignment: CDR1 SQVTM and CDR2 ANQGSEA. DNA for the CDR3: TGCAGCGTTGAAGATGGAGGACTTGGCTACACCTTC. This gives the protein CSVEDGGLGYTF.

The V call is TRBV30, the J call TRBJ1-2; the D gene is possibly TRBD1 (5 bases). V was trimmed by 8 bases and J by 5 bases, leaving 9 bases between them. CDR1 GTSNPN and CDR2 SVGIG come from the germline V gene (reference sequence). This CDR3 spans 10 amino acids. The CDR3 DNA reads TGTGCCGGGGGACTTTATGGCTACACCTTC. Translation: CAGGLYGYTF.

The rearrangement joins TRBV19 to TRBJ2-5; D is unclear. This CDR3 is built from 14 residues. From germline, CDR1 is LNHDA and CDR2 SQIVND (reference sequence). Trimming pared 3 bases from V and 4 bases from J, leaving 12 bases between. The CDR3 DNA sequence: TGTGCCAGTAGTATTCTGGGCAGCCTAGAGACCCAGTACTTC. It translates to CASSILGSLETQYF.

This sequence joins TRBV30 and TRBJ1-6; no definite D call. The CDR3 is made up of 15 amino acids. With 3 bases removed from V and 7 bases from J, the gap between germline ends came to 16 bases. Germline assignment: CDR1 GTSNPN and CDR2 SVGIG (reference sequence). CDR3 nucleotides: TGTGCCTGGAGACGTTTTCGGGGAGCCAATTCACCCCTCCACTTT. Protein product: CAWRRFRGANSPLHF.

The chain has TRBV5-1 and TRBJ1-6, with D maybe TRBD1 (5 bases). The CDR3 has 14 residues. Trimming removed 0 bases at V and 7 bases at J, with 8 bases between. Germline V CDR1 and CDR2: SGHRS, YFSETQ. CDR3 residues: CASSLGQPNSPLHF. The CDR3 nucleotides read TGCGCCAGCAGCTTGGGACAGCCAAATTCACCCCTCCACTTT.

This clone appeared a single time. Other DNA sequences in this sample translate to the same CDR3. J is TRBJ1-1 and V is TRBV5-1; no clear D. Germline CDR1 is SGHRS and CDR2 is YFSETQ. Trimming took off 2 bases at V and 0 bases at J, with 8 bases between the two ends. The CDR3 totals 14 residues. DNA of the CDR3: TGCGCCAGCAGCTTAGCATCTATGAACACTGAAGCTTTCTTT. Translation gives CASSLASMNTEAFF.

The chain is built from TRBV5-1 and TRBJ2-7; tentative D call: TRBD1 (6 bases). Looked up from germline, CDR1 is SGHRS and CDR2 is YFSETQ. The V gene lost 5 bases and the J gene lost 0 bases, with 18 bases spanning the gap. The CDR3 totals 16 residues. CDR3 sequence: CASSRPRDKYSYEQYF. The CDR3 DNA reads TGCGCCAGCAGTAGACCCCGGGACAAATACTCCTACGAGCAGTACTTC.